The 10 T cell receptor beta chains below were found in one sample sequenced in a study of shared clonotypes between healthy human individuals. Only in-frame clones appear in the TCRdb table, and some are missing; sequencing was by immunoSEQ multiplex PCR. In the table there are 640,000 or so clones, 72% of which are singletons. Sequencing used memory CD4+ T cells sorted from blood. Subset meaning: CD45RA-negative fraction. The origin of the receptors is a woman aged 30 to 39 in good health.

The rearrangement uses TRBV15 and TRBJ2-1; perhaps D is TRBD1 or TRBD2 (5 bases each). The ends were cut back, 1 base at V and 7 bases at J, with 14 bases in the middle. CDR3 length: 15 residues. CDR1 and CDR2 from the germline V gene are LNHNV and YYDKDF (reference sequence). CDR3 protein: CATSRAKVGVNEQFF. Written as DNA, the CDR3 is TGTGCCACCAGCAGAGCAAAGGTGGGGGTAAATGAGCAGTTCTTC.

V gene TRBV21-1 combines with J gene TRBJ2-7; the table assigns TRBD1, which was not confirmed against the DNA. TRBV21-1 is recorded as a pseudogene. This CDR3 has 15 amino acids. CDR3 bases: TGTGCCAGCAGCTTCCGACAGAAACGGGCCTACGAGCAGTACTTC. As protein: CASSFRQKRAYEQYF.

In the case of this clone: Other DNA sequences in this specimen translate into the identical CDR3. This sequence joins TRBV27 and TRBJ2-5; 9 bases are a match to TRBD1. Germline CDR1 MNHEY, CDR2 SMNVEV (reference sequence). The CDR3 has 14 amino acids. V lost 6 bases to trimming and J lost 4 bases; unmatched junction nucleotides: 6. This CDR3 reads CASRRDRGLETQYF. DNA of the CDR3: TGTGCCAGCAGAAGAGACAGGGGGTTAGAGACCCAGTACTTC.

The chain uses TRBV28 and TRBJ2-1; 10 nucleotides match TRBD2. Trimming removed 5 bases from V and 7 bases from J; junction bases left unmatched: 11. The CDR3 is 16 amino acids. Per germline, CDR1 MDHEN and CDR2 SYDVKM. The CDR3 region is CASSTRPSGGKNEQFF. Here the CDR3 DNA reads TGTGCCAGCAGTACCCGACCTAGCGGGGGAAAAAATGAGCAGTTCTTC.

This clone has just one count. The V and J genes are TRBV7-9 and TRBJ2-2; D is uncertain. CDR1 and CDR2 from the germline V gene are SEHNR and FQNEAQ (reference sequence). Deletions cut 5 bases from V and 2 bases from J, with 9 bases between. The length of the CDR3 is 14 residues. The CDR3: CASSPRINTGELFF. CDR3 in DNA: TGTGCCAGCAGCCCCCGAATTAACACCGGGGAGCTGTTTTTT. Looking up the rest from reference TRBV7-9 and TRBJ2-2 gives the full variable domain: DTGVSQNPRHKITKRGQNVTFRCDPISEHNRLYWYRQTLGQGPEFLTYFQNEAQLEKSRLLSDRFSAERPKGSFSTLEIQRTEQGDSAMYLCASSPRINTGELFFGEGSRLTVL.

The table lists this clone with many counts. The chain uses TRBV5-1 and TRBJ1-1, with D unclear. The CDR3 consists of 14 residues. V shed 0 bases and J shed 4 bases, with 10 bases lying between them. Germline CDR1 SGHRS, CDR2 YFSETQ. The CDR3 here is CASSLAQPSTEAFF. Here the CDR3 DNA reads TGCGCCAGCAGCTTGGCCCAGCCGAGCACTGAAGCTTTCTTT.

The CDR3 loop reads CASSSVQGRWNQPQHF. CDR3 bases: TGTGCCAGCAGTTCTGTACAGGGACGTTGGAATCAGCCCCAGCATTTT. This chain uses TRBV28 with TRBJ1-5; D might be TRBD1 (6 bases). The CDR3 sequence is 16 residues long. V lost 4 bases and J 4 bases, leaving 17 bases between the germline ends. The germline V gene encodes CDR1 MDHEN and CDR2 SYDVKM.

The rearrangement links TRBV10-1 to TRBJ1-3, with 7 bases matching TRBD1. Unmatched junction bases numbered 4, after V lost 2 bases and J lost 3 bases. The V gene's germline CDR1 is WNHNN and CDR2 SYGVQD (reference sequence). The CDR3 spans 15 residues. The CDR3 DNA is TGCGCCAGCAGTGAGGCCGGGACAGATGGAAACACCATATATTTT. Amino acid sequence: CASSEAGTDGNTIYF.

This chain links TRBV6-5 with TRBJ2-7; 7 nucleotides match TRBD1. Germline CDR1 is MNHEY and CDR2 is SVGAGI. The V segment lost 0 bases and the J segment 3 bases; nucleotides outside the gene matches: 5. The CDR3 runs to 15 residues. The CDR3 region is CASSYSGTAFYEQYF. The CDR3 DNA reads TGTGCCAGCAGTTACTCAGGGACAGCTTTCTACGAGCAGTACTTC.

CDR3 protein: CASSFQGGTSGANVLTF. The DNA for the CDR3 is TGTGCCAGCAGTTTTCAGGGGGGAACCTCTGGGGCCAACGTCCTGACTTTC. The chain combines TRBV2 with TRBJ2-6; D is perhaps TRBD1 (7 bases). From germline, CDR1 is SNHLY and CDR2 FYNNEI. The CDR3 has 17 amino acids. Trimming left V 5 bases short and J 0 bases short, with 14 bases between. The variable domain in full, with the rest retrieved from reference TRBV2 and TRBJ2-6, is EPEVTQTPSHQVTQMGQEVILRCVPISNHLYFYWYRQILGQKVEFLVSFYNNEISEKSEIFDDQFSVERPDGSNFTLKIRSTKLEDSAMYFCASSFQGGTSGANVLTFGAGSRLTVL.